This T cell receptor (beta chain) was sequenced for a study of cytomegalovirus exposure and HLA in healthy donors. Broader study findings: A previous analysis found most TCR beta V segments productive roughly 90% or roughly 30% of the time.

The study ran its PCR with 60 Vbeta and 13 Jbeta primers. This table comes from immunoSEQ multiplex PCR, and its TCRdb copy is limited to in-frame clones, with some not included. The table shows more than 140,000 clones, with almost 80% occurring only once. Concerning this clone itself: As yet, its antigen is unknown.

The CDR3 covers 19 residues. Germline CDR1 reads SGHTA; CDR2 reads FQGTGA. The junction had 15 bases not matched to a gene; V was cut back by 5 bases and J by 3 bases. Regarding donors, all were healthy bone marrow donors. The sequence came from a male donor in good health and CMV-seronegative. Source material: PBMCs. The genes are TRBV7-3 and TRBJ2-2, with 10 bases identical to TRBD1. The CDR3 loop reads CASSPGDRGLRPYTGELFF. The CDR3 DNA is TGTGCCAGCAGCCCAGGGGACAGGGGACTCCGCCCTTACACCGGGGAGCTGTTTTTT.